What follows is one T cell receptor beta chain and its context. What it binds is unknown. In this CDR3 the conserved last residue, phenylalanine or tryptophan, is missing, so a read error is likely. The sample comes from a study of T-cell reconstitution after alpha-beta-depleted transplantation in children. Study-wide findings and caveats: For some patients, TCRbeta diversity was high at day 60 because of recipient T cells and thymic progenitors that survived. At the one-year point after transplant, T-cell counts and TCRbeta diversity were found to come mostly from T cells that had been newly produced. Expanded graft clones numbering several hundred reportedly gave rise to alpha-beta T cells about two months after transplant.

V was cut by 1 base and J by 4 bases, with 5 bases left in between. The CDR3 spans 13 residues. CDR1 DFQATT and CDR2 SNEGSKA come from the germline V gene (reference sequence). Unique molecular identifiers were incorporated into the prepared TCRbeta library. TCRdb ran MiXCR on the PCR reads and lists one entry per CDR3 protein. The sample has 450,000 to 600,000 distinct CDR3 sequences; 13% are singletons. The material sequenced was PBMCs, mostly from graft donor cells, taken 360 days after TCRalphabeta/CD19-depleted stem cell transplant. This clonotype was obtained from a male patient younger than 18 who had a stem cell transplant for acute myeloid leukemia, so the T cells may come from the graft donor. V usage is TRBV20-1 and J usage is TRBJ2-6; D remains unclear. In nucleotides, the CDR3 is TGCAGTGCTAGAGGGATCGGGGCCAACGTCCTGACTCTC. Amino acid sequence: CSARGIGANVLTL.